This T cell receptor (beta chain) is drawn from a study of regulatory T cells in long-lasting Graves disease. The germline V and J ends were trimmed by 6 bases and 3 bases, with 12 bases remaining between them. Germline CDR1 is MNHEY and CDR2 is SVGEGT. The CDR3 runs to 14 residues. HTBI primers from iRepertoire and Arm-PCR of CDR3 regions yielded the TCR beta libraries. TCRdb passed the multiplex PCR reads through MiXCR, listing each CDR3 protein once. The sample holds roughly 530,000 distinct CDR3 sequences, 15% to 20% seen once. Many counts were recorded for this clonotype. Described time point: newly diagnosed GD, antithyroid drugs for less than 3 months. From PBMCs, RNA was extracted and then used to make the TCR library. These same records also appear under a second study, on T cells in Graves' hyperthyroidism and ophthalmopathy.

This sequence was found in a woman aged 35-60 years with Graves disease. The genes are TRBV6-2 or TRBV6-3 and TRBJ1-5; possibly TRBD1 for D (5 bases). The sequenced sample was peripheral blood mononuclear cells (PBMCs), obtained at new diagnosis, from a patient treated with antithyroid drugs. The CDR3 nucleotides are TGTGCCAGCAGCACCGGGGCTTCCAATCAGCCCCAGCATTTT. This sequence encodes CASSTGASNQPQHF.